This T cell receptor (beta chain) was retrieved from a study of T cells and copy number aberrations in small-cell lung cancer. Points from the study as a whole: Compared with adjacent lung tissue, tumors had lower T-cell richness and clonality and non-significantly lower density.

About this clone itself: Antigen unknown.

Donors had limited-stage small-cell lung cancer and underwent surgical resection in Hangzhou, China, between 2008 and 2020. No donor received chemotherapy or radiotherapy before surgery, nor immunotherapy before or after it. Collected at least 2 cm from the tumor margin, the adjacent lung showed no malignant cells. The repertoire was sequenced with immunoSEQ multiplex PCR; TCRdb's copy has only in-frame clones and lacks some. The sample has around 9,600 clones, 75% to 80% seen once; the top ten hold 25% to 35%. Germline CDR1 SGHTA, CDR2 FQGNSA. With 1 base clipped from V and 4 bases from J, the junction kept 6 bases outside the gene matches. The CDR3 has 15 amino acids.

The sequence came from a man aged 55-75 years with small cell lung cancer. J is TRBJ2-5 and V is TRBV7-2; TRBD1 matches at 7 bases. The sample was normal tissue next to the tumor. As DNA, the CDR3 is TGTGCCAGCAGCTTAGTGCCACAGGGGTTAGAGACCCAGTACTTC. Translating it yields CASSLVPQGLETQYF. Full variable domain (outside the CDR3, taken from reference TRBV7-2 and TRBJ2-5): GAGVSQSPSNKVTEKGKDVELRCDPISGHTALYWYRQSLGQGLEFLIYFQGNSAPDKSGLPSDRFSAERTGGSVSTLTIQRTQQEDSAVYLCASSLVPQGLETQYFGPGTRLLVL.